The 22 T cell receptor beta chains reported below all come from one sample, sequenced in a study of OX40 agonist ivuxolimab in advanced cancers. Using immunoSEQ multiplex PCR, the repertoire was profiled, and TCRdb retains in-frame clones only, with some absent. The sample records approximately 61,000 clones, over 80% being singletons. This specimen consisted of CD4+ or CD8+ T cells sorted from blood, obtained in a trial of the OX40 agonist ivuxolimab. The receptors were sampled from an adult with an advanced solid tumor such as melanoma, head and neck, liver or kidney cancer.

This chain links TRBV10-2 with TRBJ2-3; D unclear. Trimming took 4 bases from V and 2 from J, leaving 10 bases between them. CDR1 is WSHSY, CDR2 SAAADI, per germline. The CDR3 has 14 residues. CDR3 protein: CASSATLHTDTQYF. CDR3 nucleotide sequence: TGCGCCAGCAGTGCGACACTACACACAGATACGCAGTATTTT.

This clone has only a few counts. V is TRBV9 and J is TRBJ1-1; D might be TRBD1 (6 bases). Per germline, CDR1 SGDLS and CDR2 YYNGEE. V lost 2 bases and J lost 4, with 15 bases in between. The CDR3 spans 15 residues. The CDR3 DNA reads as TGTGCCAGCAGCGTTGAGTGGGGGCCAGGCACTGAAGCTTTCTTT. This translates into CASSVEWGPGTEAFF.

This chain joins TRBV20-1 and TRBJ1-6; 10 bases map to TRBD1. In germline, CDR1 is DFQATT, CDR2 SNEGSKA (reference sequence). V lost 6 bases to trimming and J lost 15 bases; unmatched junction nucleotides: 5. This CDR3 contains 11 residues. The chain's CDR3 is CSAKDRGSLHF. The CDR3 nucleotides are TGCAGTGCCAAGGACAGGGGGAGCCTCCACTTT.

The V call is TRBV12-5, the J call TRBJ2-7; 12 nucleotides align to TRBD2. Unmatched junction bases numbered 2, after V lost 1 base and J lost 4 bases. CDR1 and CDR2 from the germline V gene are LGHNT and FRNRAP. This CDR3 is 15 amino acids long. CDR3 sequence reads: CASGLGLAGGYEQYF. The CDR3, as DNA: TGTGCTAGTGGTTTGGGTCTAGCGGGAGGGTACGAGCAGTACTTC. Full variable domain (missing parts from reference TRBV12-5 and TRBJ2-7): DARVTQTPRHKVTEMGQEVTMRCQPILGHNTVFWYRQTMMQGLELLAYFRNRAPLDDSGMPKDRFSAEMPDATLATLKIQPSEPRDSAVYFCASGLGLAGGYEQYFGPGTRLTVT.

This clone was recorded once. The CDR3 loop reads CASSWDSLFWNSPLHF. CDR3 in DNA: TGTGCCAGCAGTTGGGACAGCCTTTTTTGGAATTCACCCCTCCACTTT. This chain joins TRBV6-5 and TRBJ1-6; 7 positions match TRBD1. V gave up 4 bases and J gave up 7 bases; unmatched junction bases: 10. The CDR3 consists of 16 residues. The V gene's germline CDR1 is MNHEY and CDR2 SVGAGI.

The chain couples TRBV5-1 to TRBJ1-1, with D possibly being TRBD1 (5 bases). The V end was cut by 0 bases, the J end by 4 bases, with 10 bases between. This CDR3 has 14 amino acids. CDR1 is SGHRS, CDR2 YFSETQ, per germline. CDR3 loop: CASSLAGDFTEAFF. The CDR3 region has the DNA TGCGCCAGCAGCTTGGCCGGGGACTTCACTGAAGCTTTCTTT.

The gene calls are TRBV11-2 and TRBJ2-7; weak D call: TRBD1 (5 bases). Between the trimmed V and J ends, which lost 5 bases and 1 base, there was a span of 12 bases. The V gene's germline CDR1 is SGHAT and CDR2 FQNNGV. The CDR3 sequence is 14 residues long. DNA for the CDR3: TGTGCCAGCAGCCAAAGACAGACATCCTACGAGCAGTACTTC. As protein: CASSQRQTSYEQYF.

This chain uses TRBV7-8 with TRBJ2-7; D is unclear. CDR1 is SGHVS, CDR2 FQNEAQ, per germline. V gave up 2 bases and J gave up 4 bases, with 18 bases separating them. The CDR3 is 16 amino acids. The CDR3 protein is CASSLTGLGPSYEQYF. Written as DNA, the CDR3 is TGTGCCAGCAGCTTAACGGGCCTAGGGCCCTCATACGAGCAGTACTTC.

The rearrangement uses TRBV5-1 and TRBJ1-1; D gene ambiguous. V was clipped by 0 bases and J by 0 bases, with 6 bases between them. This CDR3 is built from 14 residues. Germline assignment: CDR1 SGHRS and CDR2 YFSETQ. CDR3 protein: CASSLVDMNTEAFF. In DNA form, the CDR3 reads TGCGCCAGCAGCTTGGTGGATATGAACACTGAAGCTTTCTTT.

The J gene is TRBJ2-7, the V gene TRBV2, with D possibly TRBD2 on 5 matching bases. CDR1 is SNHLY, CDR2 FYNNEI, per germline. This CDR3 has 13 amino acids. V was clipped by 8 bases and J by 3 bases, with 14 bases between them. The CDR3: CASAGILSYEQYF. The CDR3 DNA follows: TGTGCCAGCGCGGGCATCCTGAGCTACGAGCAGTACTTC.

In its sample, this clone was seen once. The rearrangement links TRBV28 to TRBJ1-5; 7 bases agree with TRBD1. V was clipped by 2 bases and J by 0 bases; unmatched bases: 4. Germline V gene sequence: CDR1 MDHEN, CDR2 SYDVKM. This CDR3 spans 16 amino acids. CDR3 sequence: CASSLLGQASNQPQHF. For the CDR3, the DNA is TGTGCCAGCAGTTTACTAGGACAGGCTAGCAATCAGCCCCAGCATTTT.

The chain links TRBV6-1 to TRBJ2-5; TRBD2 aligns across 8 bases. CDR1 and CDR2 (germline): MNHNS, SASEGT. CDR3 length equals 14 residues. V lost 6 bases to trimming and J lost 5 bases; unmatched junction nucleotides: 8. This CDR3 reads CASRQGLVAETQYF. The CDR3, as DNA: TGTGCCAGCAGACAGGGACTAGTCGCTGAGACCCAGTACTTC.

The chain joins TRBV19 to TRBJ1-5; TRBD1 matches 8 bases. The CDR3 has 16 amino acids. CDR1 and CDR2 from the germline V gene are LNHDA and SQIVND (reference sequence). Germline trimming cut 6 bases from V and 3 bases from J; bases unmatched to any gene: 10. DNA of the CDR3: TGTGCCAGTAGAAACCGGGACAGGACTCTCAATCAGCCCCAGCATTTT. Amino acid sequence: CASRNRDRTLNQPQHF.

This clone appeared a few times. The CDR3 protein is CASRRTGVDTGELFF. The CDR3 DNA sequence: TGTGCCAGCAGGCGGACAGGGGTAGACACCGGGGAGCTGTTTTTT. The gene calls are TRBV13 and TRBJ2-2; 9 nucleotides agree with TRBD1. Germline CDR1 PRHDT, CDR2 FYEKMQ (reference sequence). V shed 6 bases, J shed 3 bases, and the junction held 5 bases outside the gene matches. CDR3 length: 15 amino acids.

V and J are TRBV6-1 and TRBJ1-3, with D possibly being TRBD1 (5 bases). The V gene lost 2 bases and the J gene lost 0 bases, with 14 bases spanning the gap. CDR1 and CDR2 from the germline V gene are MNHNS and SASEGT. The CDR3 consists of 17 residues. CDR3 residues: CASSETGVRASGNTIYF. The DNA of the CDR3 is TGTGCCAGCAGTGAAACGGGGGTCAGGGCCTCTGGAAACACCATATATTTT.

This chain uses TRBV2 with TRBJ2-1; no firm D call. The germline gives CDR1 SNHLY, CDR2 FYNNEI. CDR3 length equals 11 residues. V lost 2 bases and J 7 bases, leaving 3 bases between the germline ends. DNA of the CDR3: TGTGCCAGCAGTGAATCTAATGAGCAGTTCTTC. Protein product: CASSESNEQFF.

This chain joins TRBV2 and TRBJ2-1, with 7 bases matching TRBD1. This CDR3 comprises 14 residues. Germline loops: CDR1 SNHLY, CDR2 FYNNEI. The V and J ends lost 2 bases and 9 bases, in that order; junction bases with no gene match: 7. The CDR3 bases are TGTGCCAGCAGTGAACGGACAGGTAGGGGTGAGCAGTTCTTC. Protein: CASSERTGRGEQFF.

This rearrangement joins TRBV15 to TRBJ1-2, with D uncertain. The germline gives CDR1 LNHNV, CDR2 YYDKDF (reference sequence). This CDR3 spans 16 amino acids. With 0 bases removed from V and 4 bases from J, the gap between germline ends came to 15 bases. This CDR3 is CATSRDPGRSRYGYTF. The CDR3 coding sequence is TGTGCCACCAGCAGAGACCCTGGACGCTCCCGCTATGGCTACACCTTC.

The rearrangement uses TRBV7-3 and TRBJ2-5, with a weak D call TRBD2 (5 bases). Trimming shortened V by 5 bases and J by 5 bases, and 12 bases separated the two germline ends. This CDR3 has 13 residues. Germline CDR1 and CDR2: SGHTA and FQGTGA. CDR3: CASSPGRGETQYF. CDR3 sequence (DNA): TGTGCCAGCAGCCCGGGGAGAGGGGAGACCCAGTACTTC.

This clone was picked up one time. The chain combines TRBV10-3 with TRBJ1-5; 7 bases fit TRBD1. J lost 4 bases, V lost 6 bases, and 9 bases had no gene match. CDR1 and CDR2 from the germline V gene are ENHRY and SYGVKD. The CDR3 is 15 residues long. CDR3 bases: TGTGCCATCAGGGGGGAGGGGGACAGAAATCAGCCCCAGCATTTT. Its translation: CAIRGEGDRNQPQHF.

This clone was seen a single time. This chain links TRBV18 with TRBJ2-5; D tentatively reads TRBD1 or TRBD2 (5 bases each). CDR1 and CDR2 (germline): KGHSH, LQKENI. This CDR3 comprises 13 residues. V gave up 3 bases and J gave up 5 bases, with 10 bases separating them. The CDR3 region has the DNA TGTGCCAGCTCACCCGCCGAGGGGGAGACCCAGTACTTC. The encoded protein is CASSPAEGETQYF. The whole variable domain, filled in from reference TRBV18 and TRBJ2-5, reads NAGVMQNPRHLVRRRGQEARLRCSPMKGHSHVYWYRQLPEEGLKFMVYLQKENIIDESGMPKERFSAEFPKEGPSILRIQQVVRGDSAAYFCASSPAEGETQYFGPGTRLLVL.

V and J are TRBV6-5 and TRBJ1-1, with D maybe TRBD1 (6 bases). Germline V CDR1 and CDR2: MNHEY, SVGAGI. Trimming cost V 4 bases and J 1 base, with 7 bases left between them. The CDR3 is made up of 13 amino acids. CDR3 sequence: CASSLDRNTEAFF. DNA of the CDR3: TGTGCCAGCAGTTTGGACAGGAACACTGAAGCTTTCTTT.